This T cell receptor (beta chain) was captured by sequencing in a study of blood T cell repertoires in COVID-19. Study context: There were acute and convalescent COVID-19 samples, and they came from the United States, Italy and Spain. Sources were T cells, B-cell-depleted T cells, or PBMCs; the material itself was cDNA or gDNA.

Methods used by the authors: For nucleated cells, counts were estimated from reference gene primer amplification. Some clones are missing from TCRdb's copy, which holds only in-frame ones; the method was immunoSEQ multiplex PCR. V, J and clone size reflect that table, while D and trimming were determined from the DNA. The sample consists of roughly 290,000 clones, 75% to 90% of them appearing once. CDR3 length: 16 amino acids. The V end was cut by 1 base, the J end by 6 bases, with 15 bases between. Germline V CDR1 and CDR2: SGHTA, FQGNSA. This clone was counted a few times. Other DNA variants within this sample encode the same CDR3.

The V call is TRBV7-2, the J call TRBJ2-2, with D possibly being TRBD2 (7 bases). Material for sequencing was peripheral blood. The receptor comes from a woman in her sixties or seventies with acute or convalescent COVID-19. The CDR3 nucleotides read TGTGCCAGCAGCTTAGTAGGGGGGGGTTTTCCCGGGGAGCTGTTTTTT. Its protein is CASSLVGGGFPGELFF. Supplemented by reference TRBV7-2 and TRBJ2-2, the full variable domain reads GAGVSQSPSNKVTEKGKDVELRCDPISGHTALYWYRQSLGQGLEFLIYFQGNSAPDKSGLPSDRFSAERTGGSVSTLTIQRTQQEDSAVYLCASSLVGGGFPGELFFGEGSRLTVL.